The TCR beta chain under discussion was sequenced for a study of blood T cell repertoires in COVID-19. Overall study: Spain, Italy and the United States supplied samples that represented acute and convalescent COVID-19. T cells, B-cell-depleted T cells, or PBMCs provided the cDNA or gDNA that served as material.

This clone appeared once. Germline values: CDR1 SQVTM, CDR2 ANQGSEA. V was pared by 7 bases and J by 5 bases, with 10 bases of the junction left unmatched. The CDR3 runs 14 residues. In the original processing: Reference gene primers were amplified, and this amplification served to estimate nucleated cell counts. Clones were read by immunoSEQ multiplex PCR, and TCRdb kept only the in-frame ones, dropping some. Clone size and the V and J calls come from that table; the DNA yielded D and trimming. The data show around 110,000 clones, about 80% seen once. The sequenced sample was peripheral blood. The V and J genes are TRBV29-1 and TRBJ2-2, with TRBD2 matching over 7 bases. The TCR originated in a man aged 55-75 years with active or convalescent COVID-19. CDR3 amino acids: CSAFEGGATGELFF. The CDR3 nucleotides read TGCAGCGCCTTCGAGGGAGGGGCTACCGGGGAGCTGTTTTTT.